The 4 T cell receptor beta chains listed next were all sequenced from one sample in a study of blood T cell repertoires in COVID-19. Repertoires were generated with immunoSEQ multiplex PCR, while TCRdb's copy carries only in-frame clones and drops some. The sample records roughly 74,000 clones, about 86% being singletons. The sequenced sample was peripheral blood. Receptors originate from a woman of 80 years or more with active or convalescent COVID-19.

The chain is built from TRBV10-3 and TRBJ1-1, with 11 bases identical to TRBD1. V was pared by 2 bases and J by 5 bases, with 7 bases of the junction left unmatched. CDR3 size: 16 residues. CDR1 and CDR2 from the germline V gene are ENHRY and SYGVKD. The CDR3: CAISEGPGQGGTEAFF. CDR3 nucleotides: TGTGCCATCAGTGAGGGCCCGGGACAGGGGGGGACTGAAGCTTTCTTT.

The chain employs TRBV6-5 and TRBJ2-7; 7 nucleotides align to TRBD2. Trimming took 6 bases from V and 7 from J; bases not matched to a gene: 9. CDR1 MNHEY and CDR2 SVGAGI come from the germline V gene. The length of the CDR3 is 13 residues. The CDR3 protein is CASSTPWREEQYF. CDR3 DNA: TGTGCCAGCAGCACCCCATGGCGGGAGGAGCAGTACTTC.

The J gene is TRBJ2-7, the V gene TRBV5-4, with TRBD2 as a possible D gene (5 bases). CDR1 and CDR2 (germline): SGHNT, YYREEE (reference sequence). This CDR3 region has 15 residues. Trimming cost V 0 bases and J 1 base, with 11 bases left between them. As DNA, the CDR3 is TGTGCCAGCAGCTTGGATGTAGCGAGATCCTACGAGCAGTACTTC. It yields the protein CASSLDVARSYEQYF.

The chain uses TRBV27 and TRBJ2-3; D possibly corresponds to TRBD2 (6 bases). The CDR3 contains 17 residues. V was shortened by 6 bases and J by 1 base, with 20 bases between the two germline ends. Germline loops: CDR1 MNHEY, CDR2 SMNVEV (reference sequence). CDR3 DNA sequence: TGTGCCAGCAGAGGGCGGGGCCCTGGGGGAGGCACAGATACGCAGTATTTT. It specifies CASRGRGPGGGTDTQYF.